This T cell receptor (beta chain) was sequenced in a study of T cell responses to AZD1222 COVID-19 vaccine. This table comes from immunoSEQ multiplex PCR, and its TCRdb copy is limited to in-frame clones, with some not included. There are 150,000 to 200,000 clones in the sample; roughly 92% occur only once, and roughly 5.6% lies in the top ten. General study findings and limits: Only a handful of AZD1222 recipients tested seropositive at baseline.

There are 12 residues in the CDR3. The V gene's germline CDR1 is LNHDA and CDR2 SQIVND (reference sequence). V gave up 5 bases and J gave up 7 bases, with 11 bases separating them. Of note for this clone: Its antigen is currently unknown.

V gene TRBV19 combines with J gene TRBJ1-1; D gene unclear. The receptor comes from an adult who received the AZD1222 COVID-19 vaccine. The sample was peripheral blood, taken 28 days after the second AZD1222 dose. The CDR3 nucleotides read TGTGCCAGTAGTCCCTCACGACATGAAGCTTTCTTT. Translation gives CASSPSRHEAFF.